This T cell receptor beta chain was profiled in a study of cytomegalovirus exposure and HLA in healthy donors. Study background: As released early, the data held about 85 million unique TCRs from HLA-typed donors.

A multiplex PCR was run with 60 Vbeta primers and 13 Jbeta primers. Data came from immunoSEQ multiplex PCR; TCRdb stores just in-frame clones and leaves some out. The profile shows 200,000 or so clones, 75% to 85% of them singletons. With regard to this clone: The antigen is undetermined.

Trimming removed 3 bases from V and 5 bases from J; junction bases left unmatched: 7. This CDR3 comprises 14 residues. Germline values: CDR1 ENHRY, CDR2 SYGVKD. Notes on the study in general: Excluded were some V segments that proved indistinguishable, including TRBV6-2 and TRBV6-3. A later analysis reportedly found that, within productive TCRs, an Asian-associated ancestry cluster had fewer N-insertions than the mean observed across the roughly 730 donors.

This clonotype was obtained from a woman aged 40 to 55 in good health and CMV-seronegative. Sequenced input: PBMCs. The J gene is TRBJ2-7, the V gene TRBV10-3; 7 bases map to TRBD2. In DNA form, the CDR3 reads TGTGCCATCAGTGAAGGTGGGGGGAGGGACGAGCAGTACTTC. Protein: CAISEGGGRDEQYF.